This T cell receptor (beta chain) was recorded in a study of human T cells and chemical hapten exposure. Whole-study results and caveats: Controls formed significantly fewer large CDR3 similarity clusters than expanded TCRs did. No alteration of TCRs above 1 in 1000 frequency was seen with DPC sensitization.

Time point of the sample: patch test 1, 2 weeks after DPC sensitization. Treatment in this sample: therapeutic diphenylcyclopropenone sensitization with weekly scalp DPC. Alopecia patients, 18 to 70 years old and DPC-suitable, served as donors. Blood, whole and unfractionated, served as the source for total RNA extraction. This CDR3 contains 15 residues. Germline lookup yields CDR1 SGHTA and CDR2 FQGTGA. V lost 4 bases and J lost 1; bases outside the gene matches: 5. TCRdb fed the RACE reads into MiXCR, producing one record per CDR3 protein. The sample gives about 360,000 distinct CDR3 sequences, 6% to 8.5% of which show up once; 8.4% is in the top ten. This clonotype was counted at least ten times. The antigen is unknown.

The J gene is TRBJ1-1, the V gene TRBV7-3; 8 bases line up with TRBD1. This specimen consisted of whole blood, obtained in connection with sensitization to the hapten diphenylcyclopropenone (DPC). This receptor was identified in a woman aged 18-29 years with alopecia areata. Some clones in this sample may be carry-over from other donors' samples. The CDR3 bases are TGTGCCAGCAGCTGGGCAGGGGGCCCGAACACTGAAGCTTTCTTT. Protein sequence: CASSWAGGPNTEAFF.